This TCR beta chain was captured in a study of cytomegalovirus exposure and HLA in healthy donors. On this clone: Its cognate antigen is unknown.

Nominally healthy donors were sampled, though unrecorded immune exposures were likely. Use of 60 Vbeta and 13 Jbeta primers characterized the PCR. Some clones are missing from TCRdb's copy, which holds only in-frame ones; the method was immunoSEQ multiplex PCR. The sample data list approximately 130,000 clones. The V gene lost 4 bases and the J gene lost 0 bases, with 12 bases spanning the gap. Germline V gene sequence: CDR1 ENHRY, CDR2 SYGVKD. The CDR3 consists of 16 residues. Regarding the study as a whole: What TCR beta sequences reportedly achieved was accurate prediction of HLA-A and HLA-B alleles in most subjects.

The sequencing input was PBMCs. This TCR derives from a woman in her fifties or sixties in good health and CMV-seronegative. The gene calls are TRBV10-3 and TRBJ1-4; maybe TRBD1 (6 bases). This CDR3 reads CAISVSRGSTNEKLFF. The CDR3 DNA follows: TGTGCCATCAGTGTCAGCAGGGGTTCAACTAATGAAAAACTGTTTTTT.